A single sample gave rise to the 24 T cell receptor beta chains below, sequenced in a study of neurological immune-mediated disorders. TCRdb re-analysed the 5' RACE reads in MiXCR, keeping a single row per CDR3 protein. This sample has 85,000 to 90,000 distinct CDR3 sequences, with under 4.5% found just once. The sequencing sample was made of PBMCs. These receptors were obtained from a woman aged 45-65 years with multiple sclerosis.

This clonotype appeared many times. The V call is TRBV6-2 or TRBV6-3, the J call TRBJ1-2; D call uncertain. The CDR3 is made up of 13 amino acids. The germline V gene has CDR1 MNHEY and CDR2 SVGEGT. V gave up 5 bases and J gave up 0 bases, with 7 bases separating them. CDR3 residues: CASSPDANYGYTF. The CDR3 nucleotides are TGTGCCAGCAGTCCTGACGCTAACTATGGCTACACCTTC.

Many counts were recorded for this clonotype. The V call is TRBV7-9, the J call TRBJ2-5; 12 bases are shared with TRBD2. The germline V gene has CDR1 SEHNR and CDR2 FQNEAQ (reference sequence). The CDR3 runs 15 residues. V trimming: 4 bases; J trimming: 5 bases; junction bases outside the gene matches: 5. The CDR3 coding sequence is TGTGCCAGCAGCTCGACTAGCGGGGGCCTCGAGACCCAGTACTTC. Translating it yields CASSSTSGGLETQYF.

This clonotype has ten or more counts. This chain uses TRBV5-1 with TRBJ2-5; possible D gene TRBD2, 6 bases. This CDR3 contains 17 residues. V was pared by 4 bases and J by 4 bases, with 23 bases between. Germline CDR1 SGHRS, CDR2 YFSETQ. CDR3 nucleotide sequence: TGCGCCAGCAGCACGGGACTGCGCGGAGGGATGGGAGAGACCCAGTACTTC. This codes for CASSTGLRGGMGETQYF.

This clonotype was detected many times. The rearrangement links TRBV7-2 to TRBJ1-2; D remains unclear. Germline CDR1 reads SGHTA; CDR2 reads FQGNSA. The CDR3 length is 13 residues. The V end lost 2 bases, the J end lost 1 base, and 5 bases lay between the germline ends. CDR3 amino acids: CASSLLVNYGYTF. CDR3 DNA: TGTGCCAGCAGCTTACTAGTTAACTATGGCTACACCTTC.

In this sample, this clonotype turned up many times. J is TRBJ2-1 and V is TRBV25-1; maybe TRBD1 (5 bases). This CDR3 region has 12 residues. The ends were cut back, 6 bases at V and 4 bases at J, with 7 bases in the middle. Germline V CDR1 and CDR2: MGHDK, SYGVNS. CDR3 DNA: TGTGCCAGCAGGGGGCTGTACAATGAGCAGTTCTTC. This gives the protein CASRGLYNEQFF.

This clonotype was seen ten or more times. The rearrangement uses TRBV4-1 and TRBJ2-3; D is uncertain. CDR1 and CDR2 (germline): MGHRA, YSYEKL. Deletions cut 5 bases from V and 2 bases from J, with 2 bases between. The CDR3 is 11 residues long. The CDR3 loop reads CASSNTDTQYF. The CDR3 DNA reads TGCGCCAGCAGCAACACAGATACGCAGTATTTT.

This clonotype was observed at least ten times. CDR3 DNA sequence: TGTGCCAGCAGTTACTCGGGGGGAGATTCACCCCTCCACTTT. This translates into CASSYSGGDSPLHF. The chain has TRBV6-6 and TRBJ1-6, with D maybe TRBD1 (5 bases). This CDR3 spans 14 amino acids. In germline, CDR1 is MNHNY, CDR2 SVGAGI (reference sequence). The V end lost 0 bases, the J end lost 8 bases, and 8 bases lay between the germline ends.

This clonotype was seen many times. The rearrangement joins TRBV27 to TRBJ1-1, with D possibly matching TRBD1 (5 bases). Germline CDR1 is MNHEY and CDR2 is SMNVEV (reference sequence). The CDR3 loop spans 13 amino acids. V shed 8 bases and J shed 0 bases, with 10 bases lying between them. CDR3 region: CASGTGLNTEAFF. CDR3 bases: TGTGCCAGCGGTACAGGTTTGAACACTGAAGCTTTCTTT.

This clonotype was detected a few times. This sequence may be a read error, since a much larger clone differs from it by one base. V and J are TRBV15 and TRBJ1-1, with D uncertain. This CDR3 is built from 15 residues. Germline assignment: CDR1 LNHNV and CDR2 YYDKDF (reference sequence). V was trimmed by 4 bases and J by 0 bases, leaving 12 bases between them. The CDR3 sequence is CATSKDKGMNTEAFF. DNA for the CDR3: TGTGCCACCAGCAAAGACAAGGGAATGAACACTGAAGCTTTCTTT.

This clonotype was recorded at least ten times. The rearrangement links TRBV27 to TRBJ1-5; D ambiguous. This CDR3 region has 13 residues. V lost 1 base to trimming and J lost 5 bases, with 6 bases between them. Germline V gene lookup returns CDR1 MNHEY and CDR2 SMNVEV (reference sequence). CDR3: CASSLFVDQPQHF. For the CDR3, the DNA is TGTGCCAGCAGTTTATTTGTGGATCAGCCCCAGCATTTT.

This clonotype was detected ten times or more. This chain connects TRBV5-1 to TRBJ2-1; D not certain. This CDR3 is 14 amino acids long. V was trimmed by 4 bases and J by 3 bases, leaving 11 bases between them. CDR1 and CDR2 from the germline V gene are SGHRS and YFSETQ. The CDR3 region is CASSGGLDYNEQFF. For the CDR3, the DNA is TGCGCCAGCAGCGGTGGGTTGGACTACAATGAGCAGTTCTTC.

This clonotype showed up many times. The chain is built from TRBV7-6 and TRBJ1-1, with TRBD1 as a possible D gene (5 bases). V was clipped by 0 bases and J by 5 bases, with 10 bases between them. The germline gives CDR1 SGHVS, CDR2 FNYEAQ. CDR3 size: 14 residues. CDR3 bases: TGTGCCAGCAGCTTAGCGCCAGGGTGGACTGAAGCTTTCTTT. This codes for CASSLAPGWTEAFF. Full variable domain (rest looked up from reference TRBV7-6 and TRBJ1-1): GAGVSQSPRYKVTKRGQDVALRCDPISGHVSLYWYRQALGQGPEFLTYFNYEAQQDKSGLPNDRFSAERPEGSISTLTIQRTEQRDSAMYRCASSLAPGWTEAFFGQGTRLTVV.

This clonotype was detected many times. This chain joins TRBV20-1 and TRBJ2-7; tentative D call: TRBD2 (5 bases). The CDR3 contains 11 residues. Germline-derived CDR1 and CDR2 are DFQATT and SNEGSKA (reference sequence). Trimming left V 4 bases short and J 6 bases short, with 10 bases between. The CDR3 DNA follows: TGCAGTGCTACCGGACTCCGCGAGCAGTACTTC. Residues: CSATGLREQYF.

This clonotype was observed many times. CDR3 nucleotides: TGTGCCAGCAGTTTATCGATCAACATAAACCCCACAGATACGCAGTATTTT. This sequence encodes CASSLSININPTDTQYF. The V call is TRBV27, the J call TRBJ2-3, with D uncertain. V was clipped by 0 bases and J by 2 bases, with 15 bases between them. CDR1 and CDR2 (germline): MNHEY, SMNVEV (reference sequence). The CDR3 has 17 residues.

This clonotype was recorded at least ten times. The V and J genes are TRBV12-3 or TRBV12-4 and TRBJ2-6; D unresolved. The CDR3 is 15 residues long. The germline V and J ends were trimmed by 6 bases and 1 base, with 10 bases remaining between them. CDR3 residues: CASSPGISGANVLTF. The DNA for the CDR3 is TGTGCCAGCAGCCCTGGGATTTCTGGGGCCAACGTCCTGACTTTC.

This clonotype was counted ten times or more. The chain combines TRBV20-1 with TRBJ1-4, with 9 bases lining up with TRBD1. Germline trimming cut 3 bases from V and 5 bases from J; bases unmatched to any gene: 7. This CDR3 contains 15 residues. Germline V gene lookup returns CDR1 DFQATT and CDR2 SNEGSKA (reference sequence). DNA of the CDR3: TGCAGTGCTAGCGGCCCCGACAGGGGGAATGAAAAACTGTTTTTT. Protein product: CSASGPDRGNEKLFF.

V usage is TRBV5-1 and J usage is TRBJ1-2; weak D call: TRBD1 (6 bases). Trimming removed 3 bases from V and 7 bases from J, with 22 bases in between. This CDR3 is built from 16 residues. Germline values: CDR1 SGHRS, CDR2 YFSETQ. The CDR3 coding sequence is TGCGCCAGCAGCTCCACCCCCGGACAGCCGGCTATTGGCTACACCTTC. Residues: CASSSTPGQPAIGYTF.

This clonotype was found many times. In DNA, the CDR3 is TGTGCCAGCAGCTCCCGGGACAGGGAGAGACCCTACAATGAGCAGTTCTTC. Its translation: CASSSRDRERPYNEQFF. V gene TRBV11-3 combines with J gene TRBJ2-1; 9 bases line up with TRBD1. Losses at the gene ends were 4 bases for V and 2 bases for J; bases not matched to a gene: 9. CDR3 length: 17 residues. Germline V CDR1 and CDR2: SGHNT, YENEEA.

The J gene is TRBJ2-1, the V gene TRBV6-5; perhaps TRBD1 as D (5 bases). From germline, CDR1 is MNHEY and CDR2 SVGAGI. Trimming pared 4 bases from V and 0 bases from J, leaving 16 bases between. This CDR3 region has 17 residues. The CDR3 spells CASSLGGPDSSYNEQFF. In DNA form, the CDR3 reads TGTGCCAGCAGTTTGGGCGGTCCCGACAGCTCCTACAATGAGCAGTTCTTC.

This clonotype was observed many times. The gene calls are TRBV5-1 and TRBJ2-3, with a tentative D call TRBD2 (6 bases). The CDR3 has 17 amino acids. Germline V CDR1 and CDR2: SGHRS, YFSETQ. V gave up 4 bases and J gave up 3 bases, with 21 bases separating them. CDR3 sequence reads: CASSLSRRIAGTDTQYF. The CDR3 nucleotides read TGCGCCAGCAGCCTCTCTCGGCGGATCGCGGGAACAGATACGCAGTATTTT.

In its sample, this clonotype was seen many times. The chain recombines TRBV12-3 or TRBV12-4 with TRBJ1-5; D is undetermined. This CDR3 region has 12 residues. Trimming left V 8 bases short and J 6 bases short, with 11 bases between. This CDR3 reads CASEGLGQPQHF. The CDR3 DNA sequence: TGTGCCAGCGAGGGTTTAGGTCAGCCCCAGCATTTT.

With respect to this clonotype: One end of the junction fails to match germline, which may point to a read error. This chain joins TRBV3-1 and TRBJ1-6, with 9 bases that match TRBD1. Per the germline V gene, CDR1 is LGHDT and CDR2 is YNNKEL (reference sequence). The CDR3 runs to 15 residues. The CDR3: CASSPTGQGNSTLNF. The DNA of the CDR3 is TGTGCCAGCAGCCCAACCGGACAGGGGAATTCAACCCTCAACTTT. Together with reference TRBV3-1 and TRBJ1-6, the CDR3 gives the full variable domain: DTAVSQTPKYLVTQMGNDKSIKCEQNLGHDTMYWYKQDSKKFLKIMFSYNNKELIINETVPNRFSPKSPDKAHLNLHINSLELGDSAVYFCASSPTGQGNSTLNFGNGTRLTVT.

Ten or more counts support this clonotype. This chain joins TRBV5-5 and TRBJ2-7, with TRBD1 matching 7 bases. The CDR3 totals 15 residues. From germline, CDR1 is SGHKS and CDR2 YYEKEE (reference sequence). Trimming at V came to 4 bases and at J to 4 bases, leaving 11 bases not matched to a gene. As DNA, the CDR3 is TGTGCCAGCAGCACAAATCCGACAGGGCAATACGAGCAGTACTTC. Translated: CASSTNPTGQYEQYF. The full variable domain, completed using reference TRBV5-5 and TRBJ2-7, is DAGVTQSPTHLIKTRGQQVTLRCSPISGHKSVSWYQQVLGQGPQFIFQYYEKEERGRGNFPDRFSARQFPNYSSELNVNALLLGDSALYLCASSTNPTGQYEQYFGPGTRLTVT.

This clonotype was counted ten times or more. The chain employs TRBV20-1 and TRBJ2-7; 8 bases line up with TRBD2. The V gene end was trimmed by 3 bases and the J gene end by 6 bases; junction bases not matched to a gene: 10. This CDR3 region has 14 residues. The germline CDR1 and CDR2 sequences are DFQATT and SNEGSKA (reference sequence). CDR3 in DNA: TGCAGTGCTAGGGGGGAAGCGGGGGTCCCCGAGCAGTACTTC. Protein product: CSARGEAGVPEQYF.